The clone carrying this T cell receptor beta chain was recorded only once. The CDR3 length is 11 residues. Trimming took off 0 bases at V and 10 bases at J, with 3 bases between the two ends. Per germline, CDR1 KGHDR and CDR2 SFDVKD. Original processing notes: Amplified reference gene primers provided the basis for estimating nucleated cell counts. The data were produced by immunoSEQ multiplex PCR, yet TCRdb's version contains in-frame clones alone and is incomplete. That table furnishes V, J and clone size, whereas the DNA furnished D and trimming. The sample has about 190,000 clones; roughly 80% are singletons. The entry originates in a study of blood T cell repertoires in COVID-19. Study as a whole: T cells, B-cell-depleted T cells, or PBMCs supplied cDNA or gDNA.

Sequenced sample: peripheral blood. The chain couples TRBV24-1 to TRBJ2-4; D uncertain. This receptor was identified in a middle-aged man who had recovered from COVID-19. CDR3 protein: CATSDLHIQYF. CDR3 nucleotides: TGTGCCACCAGTGATTTGCATATTCAGTACTTC.